This T cell receptor (beta chain) was sequenced during a study of blood T cells in healthy people across ages. Broader study findings: Greater diversity and more naive CD4+ cells were seen in long-lived donors than in aged donors. Diversity estimates from one million T cells were considered underestimates.

The CDR3 loop spans 14 amino acids. Trimming removed 7 bases from V and 0 bases from J; junction bases left unmatched: 4. Alongside a J-beta primer mix, a sample-barcoded 5' primer served in a second PCR lasting about 7 to 12 cycles. A template-switch adaptor that had 12 random nucleotides put a tag on each cDNA molecule. There were at least 3 million CDR3-containing paired-end reads obtained from each sample. Each CDR3 protein gets one entry after TCRdb re-called the 5' RACE reads with MiXCR. The sample has 950,000 to 1,200,000 distinct CDR3 sequences, 35% to 40% seen once. This clonotype appeared a few times. Its target is unknown.

V usage is TRBV12-3 or TRBV12-4 and J usage is TRBJ1-2, with 8 bases that match TRBD1. Sequences were obtained from blood. The clonotype comes from a man between 18 and 35 years old in good health. CDR3 sequence reads: CASTRTGTNYGYTF. As DNA, the CDR3 is TGTGCCAGCACCCGGACAGGGACTAACTATGGCTACACCTTC.